This TCR beta chain was observed in a study of blood T cell repertoires in COVID-19. The CDR3 has 15 amino acids. Germline CDR1 and CDR2: MNHEY and SVGAGI. V was cut by 6 bases and J by 0 bases, with 14 bases left in between. In the authors' workflow: The assay estimated nucleated cells by amplifying reference gene primers. Measured with immunoSEQ multiplex PCR; TCRdb has only the in-frame clones, and not every one. The DNA was the basis for D and trimming; V, J and clone size are from that table. The table records around 86,000 clones, around 87% of them present only once. The chain is built from TRBV6-5 and TRBJ1-2; D is perhaps TRBD1 (5 bases). The source material was peripheral blood. The sequence came from a human donor with acute or convalescent COVID-19. The donor label of this sample is uncertain. The CDR3 region has the DNA TGTGCCAGCAGCGAGGTCGGGGGAGCTAACTATGGCTACACCTTC. Amino acid sequence: CASSEVGGANYGYTF.